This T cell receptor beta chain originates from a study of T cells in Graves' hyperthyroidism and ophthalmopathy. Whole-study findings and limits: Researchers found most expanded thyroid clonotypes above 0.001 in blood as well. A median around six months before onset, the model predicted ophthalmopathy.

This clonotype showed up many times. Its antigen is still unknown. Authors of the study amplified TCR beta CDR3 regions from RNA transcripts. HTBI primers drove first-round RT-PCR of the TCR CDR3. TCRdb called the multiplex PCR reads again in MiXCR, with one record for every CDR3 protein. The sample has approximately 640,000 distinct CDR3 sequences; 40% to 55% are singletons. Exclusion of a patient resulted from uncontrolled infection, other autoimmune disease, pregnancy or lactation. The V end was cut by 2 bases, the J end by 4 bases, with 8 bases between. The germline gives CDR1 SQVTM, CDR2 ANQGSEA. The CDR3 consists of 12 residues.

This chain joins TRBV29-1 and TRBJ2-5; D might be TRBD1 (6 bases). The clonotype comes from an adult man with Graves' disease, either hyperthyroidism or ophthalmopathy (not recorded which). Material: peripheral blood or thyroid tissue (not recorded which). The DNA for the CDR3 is TGCAGCGTTGAAACAGGGATAGAGACCCAGTACTTC. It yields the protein CSVETGIETQYF.